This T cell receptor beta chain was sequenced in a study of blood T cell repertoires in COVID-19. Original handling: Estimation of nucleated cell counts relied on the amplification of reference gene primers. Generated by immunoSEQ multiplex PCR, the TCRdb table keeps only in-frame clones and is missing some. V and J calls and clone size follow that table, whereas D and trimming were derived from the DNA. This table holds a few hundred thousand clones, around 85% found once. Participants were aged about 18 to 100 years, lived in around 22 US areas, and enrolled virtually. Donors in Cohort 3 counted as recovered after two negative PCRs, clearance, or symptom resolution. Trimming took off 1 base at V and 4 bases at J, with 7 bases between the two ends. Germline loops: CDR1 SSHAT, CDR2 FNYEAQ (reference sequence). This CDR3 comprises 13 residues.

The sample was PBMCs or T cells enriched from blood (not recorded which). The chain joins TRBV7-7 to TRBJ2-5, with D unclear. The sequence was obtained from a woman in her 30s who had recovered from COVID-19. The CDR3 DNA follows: TGTGCCAGCAGCTTAGGACTTGTAGAGACCCAGTACTTC. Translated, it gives CASSLGLVETQYF.